This T cell receptor beta chain was observed in a study of blood T cell repertoires in COVID-19. V was trimmed by 0 bases and J by 3 bases, leaving 10 bases between them. Germline V lookup: CDR1 SGHDT, CDR2 YYEEEE. The CDR3 is 14 amino acids. Here immunoSEQ multiplex PCR was the method, and the copy in TCRdb shows in-frame clones only, minus some. The table records some 120,000 clones, over 60% of them present only once. This chain joins TRBV5-6 and TRBJ2-7; D is perhaps TRBD2 (5 bases). The source material was peripheral blood. This TCR derives from a human donor in a cohort sampled during active COVID-19. The chain's CDR3 is CASSLVGSSYEQYF. CDR3 coding DNA: TGTGCCAGCAGCTTGGTTGGGAGTAGCTACGAGCAGTACTTC. Filled out from reference TRBV5-6 and TRBJ2-7, the complete variable domain reads DAGVTQSPTHLIKTRGQQVTLRCSPKSGHDTVSWYQQALGQGPQFIFQYYEEEERQRGNFPDRFSGHQFPNYSSELNVNALLLGDSALYLCASSLVGSSYEQYFGPGTRLTVT.